This T cell receptor beta chain was documented in a study of regulatory T cells in long-lasting Graves disease (dated by TCRdb to the early 2020s). Turning to the overall study: In the newly diagnosed Graves' disease group, patients had been taking antithyroid drugs for less than 3 months. Persistent Graves' disease patients were compared with newly diagnosed Graves' disease patients by peripheral blood TCR sequencing and RNA sequencing. The study took place in China and was registered as a clinical trial. TCR sequencing covered roughly 13 persistent and around 20 newly diagnosed Graves' disease patients, some 35 samples in total. The investigation overall reported the following: Because the primary lesion, thyroid tissue, could not be accessed, the study looked at peripheral blood alone. The small sample size was acknowledged by the authors as a limitation that may reduce accuracy. A larger number of public clonotypes was shared among persistent patients (2,741) than among newly diagnosed patients (roughly 930). Preferential use of TRBV28, TRBJ1-2 and TRBJ2-5 was observed in persistent disease, whereas TRBV20-1 and TRBJ2-1 were favored in newly diagnosed disease. Sequencing and analysis were limited to the TCR beta chain. Lower TCR Shannon entropy and fewer highly expanded clones were observed in persistent Graves' disease patients than in newly diagnosed patients, which suggested clonal expansion.

Sample time point, as interpreted from the label and publication: newly diagnosed GD, antithyroid drugs for less than 3 months. For both TCR sequencing and RNA sequencing, RNA was extracted from PBMCs using TRIzol. The diagnosis of Graves' disease was made according to American Thyroid Association guidelines. Recruitment of patients was carried out at an endocrinology department in Xi'an, China. From each patient, roughly 9 milliliters of peripheral blood was collected into an EDTA anticoagulant tube. Ficoll Paque Plus density gradient separation was used to isolate PBMCs, and no additional T cell sorting was done. An Agilent 2100 Bioanalyzer and agarose gel were used to assess RNA quality, and a NanoDrop 2000 was used to measure RNA concentration. According to the germline V gene, CDR1 reads SNHLY and CDR2 reads FYNNEI. From the cysteine up to the phenylalanine, the CDR3 has a length of 14 residues. Just CDR3 DNA is preserved here, 42 bases in frame from base 1. V loses 5 bases at its end and J loses 5 bases; junction bases beyond the gene matches: 4.

This clonotype has ten or more counts. Its antigen is not yet known. No much larger clonotype is one base removed from it; base qualities were not supplied. Library method: multiplex PCR. Sequencing relied on an Illumina HiSeq 4000. To build TCR beta libraries, CDR3 regions were amplified by Arm-PCR using iRepertoire HTBI primers. Gel purification was performed on PCR products prior to sequencing. The published analysis was carried out like this. Gene usage analysis of CDR3 amino acid clonotypes used the approximately 62 TRBV and some 15 TRBJ segments found across samples. Filtered high-quality paired reads were merged into contigs using COPE and FqMerger. BLAST was used to align contigs to IMGT TRBV, TRBD and TRBJ reference genes, with CDR3 defined following IMGT. Any clonotype with a frequency above 0.1% was counted as a highly expanded clone. Shannon entropy served as the measure of repertoire diversity, while the Gini coefficient captured V-J evenness. A clonotype found in more than one individual was treated as public. Starting from the raw public reads, TCRdb applied fastp trimming at Q25, assembled clones with MiXCR and retained in-frame beta chains. Under each unique CDR3 protein, matching rows form one entry showing the most common genes and DNA. TCRdb assigned the V and J calls; the authors' analysis was not used. This sample comprises about 530,000 distinct CDR3 sequences, roughly 15% of them detected only once. The ten top clones hold around 25% of the sample.

These data were likewise used in another study, on T cells in Graves' hyperthyroidism and ophthalmopathy. According to the second study: Stable Graves' hyperthyroidism was defined as no progression to ophthalmopathy during 18 months of follow-up. Hyperthyroidism patients were newly diagnosed, had a disease duration of under 2 months, and were aged 18 to 65 years. The study excluded patients with uncontrolled infections, other autoimmune diseases, pregnancy or lactation. Diagnoses relied on clinical symptoms, serum thyroxine and TRAb, thyroid ultrasound and orbital computed tomography. The TCR CDR3 was subjected to a first round of RT-PCR using the HTBI primer set and the Qiagen OneStep RT-PCR kit. Most expanded thyroid clonotypes (frequency above 0.001) were also detected in blood, a finding suggesting that blood repertoires may reflect thyroid immune responses. In cross-validation, a model built on a 13 V-J signature told ophthalmopathy apart from stable hyperthyroidism with 85% to 90% sensitivity and roughly 82% specificity, and in testing the same model reached 80%/75%. In validation, the model predicted progression to ophthalmopathy a median of 6.5 months before onset, with approximately 71% sensitivity and roughly 73% specificity. A discovery cohort of about 95 patients, roughly 45 with Graves' ophthalmopathy and fewer than 65 with stable Graves' hyperthyroidism, was used to find distinguishing TCR V-J signatures. Prospective prediction of ophthalmopathy was tested in an independent validation cohort consisting of 18 hyperthyroidism patients and over 15 patients who later progressed to ophthalmopathy. The approximately 100 discovery patients were randomly split 7:3 into training and test sets. Thyroid tissue and blood T-cell repertoires from over 5 Graves' hyperthyroidism patients were also compared in the study. Following sampling, methimazole starting at 30 mg daily was given to hyperthyroidism patients, and high-dose intravenous methylprednisolone was given to ophthalmopathy patients. Libraries were constructed in a second round of multiplex PCR, after which size selection and purification were performed. The libraries were sequenced on an Illumina HiSeq2000 using paired-end 100 bp reads. Raw data were processed with SOAPnuke, discarding reads with adapters, uncalled bases, mean Phred below 15, or no exact constant-primer or identifier match. COPE v1.2.5 was used to merge the high-quality paired reads, and each unique nucleotide sequence was defined as a clonotype. Clonotypes were aligned to IMGT TRBV, TRBD and TRBJ reference segments using MiTCR v1.1. Only V-J combinations with frequency above 0.0001, covering roughly 99% of repertoires, were analysed. A TCS score was defined as the ratio of F50 (clonal expansion) to E x V (chaos), with BLOSUM62-based TCRdist applied between CDR3 peptides within each V-J. Welch's t-statistics and random forest reduced just over 500 V-J features to roughly 13, which were used in a naive Bayes classifier (R e1071). Sample size was not statistically predetermined, and investigators were not blinded to group allocation. The paper describes TCR Vbeta CDR3 sequencing of 130 to 150 peripheral blood samples, made up of about 41 ophthalmopathy patients, roughly 72 hyperthyroidism patients and 17 progressor patients.

The receptor was derived from a woman aged 35-60 years with Graves disease. Donor details come from another sample of the same person, matched by shared clones. The chain couples TRBV2 to TRBJ2-3, and 10 bases in between align with TRBD2. The sample here was peripheral blood mononuclear cells (PBMCs), taken at new diagnosis, from a patient treated with antithyroid drugs. The DNA sequence is as follows: TGTGCCAGCAGTAGCGGGGGGGCGAGAGATACGCAGTATTTT. It codes for CASSSGGARDTQYF.